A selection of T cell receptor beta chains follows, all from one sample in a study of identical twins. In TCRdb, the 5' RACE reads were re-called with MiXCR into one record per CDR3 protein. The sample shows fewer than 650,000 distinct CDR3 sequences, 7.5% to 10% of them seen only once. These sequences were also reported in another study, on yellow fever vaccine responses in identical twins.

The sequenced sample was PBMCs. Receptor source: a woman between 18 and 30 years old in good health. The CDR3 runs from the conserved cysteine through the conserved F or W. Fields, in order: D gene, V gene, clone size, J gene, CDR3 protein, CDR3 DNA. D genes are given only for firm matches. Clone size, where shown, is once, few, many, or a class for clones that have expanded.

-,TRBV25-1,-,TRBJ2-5,CASSAEQVPHQETQYF,TGTGCCAGCAGCGCTGAACAGGTCCCGCACCAAGAGACCCAGTACTTC
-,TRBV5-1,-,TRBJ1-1,CASSGLQNTEAFF,TGCGCCAGCAGTGGGTTACAGAACACTGAAGCTTTCTTT
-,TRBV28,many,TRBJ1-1,CASSLSGPRGEAFF,TGTGCCAGCAGTTTATCCGGGCCTCGGGGAGAAGCTTTCTTT
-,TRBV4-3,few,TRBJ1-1,CASSPNPTGNTEAFF,TGCGCCAGCAGCCCGAACCCAACAGGGAACACTGAAGCTTTCTTT
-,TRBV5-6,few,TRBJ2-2,CASRSESGVNTGELFF,TGTGCCAGCAGGTCCGAATCGGGGGTTAACACCGGGGAGCTGTTTTTT
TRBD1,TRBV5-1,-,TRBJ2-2,CASSLGQGRSTGELFF,TGCGCCAGCAGCCTAGGACAGGGTCGGAGCACCGGGGAGCTGTTTTTT
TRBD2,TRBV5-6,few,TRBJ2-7,CASSFRVRENPPEQYF,TGTGCCAGCAGCTTTCGCGTGCGGGAGAATCCACCCGAGCAGTACTTC
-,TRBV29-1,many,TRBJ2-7,CSVTDRDGVEQYF,TGCAGCGTTACCGACCGGGACGGTGTTGAGCAGTACTTC
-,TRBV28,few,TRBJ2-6,CATSRSGANVLTF,TGTGCCACCAGCCGCTCTGGGGCCAACGTCCTGACTTTC
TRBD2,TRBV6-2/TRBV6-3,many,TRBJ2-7,CASSYSTSPSGSSYEQYF,TGTGCCAGCAGTTACTCGACCAGTCCTAGCGGGAGCTCCTACGAGCAGTACTTC
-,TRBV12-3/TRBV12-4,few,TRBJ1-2,CASRHGQLTWYGYTF,TGTGCCAGCAGACACGGACAGCTAACTTGGTATGGCTACACCTTC
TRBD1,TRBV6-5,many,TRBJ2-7,CASSLSSGTGDKYEQYF,TGTGCCAGCAGTTTATCATCTGGGACAGGGGATAAGTACGAGCAGTACTTC
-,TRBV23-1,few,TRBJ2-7,CASSLDRDWGRF,TGCGCCAGCAGCTTAGACAGGGATTGGGGGAGGTTC
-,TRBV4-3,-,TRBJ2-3,CASSQGEGSYNTDTQYF,TGCGCCAGCAGCCAAGGGGAAGGGAGCTATAACACAGATACGCAGTATTTT
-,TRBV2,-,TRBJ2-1,CASSPGGSDEQFF,TGTGCCAGCAGTCCGGGGGGCTCCGATGAGCAGTTCTTC
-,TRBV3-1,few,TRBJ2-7,CASSPGYSYEQYF,TGTGCCAGCAGCCCAGGTTACAGCTACGAGCAGTACTTC
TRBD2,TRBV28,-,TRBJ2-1,CASCHLGPSGGSYNEQFF,TGTGCCAGCTGCCACCTCGGTCCTAGCGGGGGGTCCTACAATGAGCAGTTCTTC
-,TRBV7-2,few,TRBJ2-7,CASSLGGGQAQYF,TGTGCCAGCAGCTTAGGGGGTGGCCAGGCCCAGTACTTC
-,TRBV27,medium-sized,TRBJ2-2,CASSRSSNTGELFF,TGTGCCAGCAGTAGAAGCTCGAACACCGGGGAGCTGTTTTTT
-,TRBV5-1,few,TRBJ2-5,CASSFGQTRAQETQYF,TGCGCCAGCAGCTTTGGACAAACCAGAGCACAAGAGACCCAGTACTTC
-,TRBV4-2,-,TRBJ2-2,CAMSPGRTPDTGELFF,TGTGCCATGAGCCCCGGGCGCACCCCGGACACCGGGGAGCTGTTTTTT
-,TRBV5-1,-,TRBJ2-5,CASSQTPSQETQYF,TGCGCCAGCAGCCAGACACCGTCCCAAGAGACCCAGTACTTC
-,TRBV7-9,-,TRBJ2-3,CASSFHRVTDTQYF,TGTGCCAGCAGCTTTCACAGGGTTACAGATACGCAGTATTTT
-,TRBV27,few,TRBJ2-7,CASRTSGGGYEQYF,TGTGCCAGCAGGACAAGTGGGGGCGGCTACGAGCAGTACTTC
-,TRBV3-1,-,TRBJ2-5,CASSQNIGGFPFQETQYF,TGTGCCAGCAGCCAAAACATAGGGGGTTTCCCATTCCAAGAGACCCAGTACTTC
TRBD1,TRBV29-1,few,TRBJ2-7,CSVGDGTGYEQYF,TGCAGCGTTGGTGATGGGACAGGGTACGAGCAGTACTTC
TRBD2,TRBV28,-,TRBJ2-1,CASSSGTSGGARYNEQFF,TGTGCCAGCAGTTCCGGGACTAGCGGGGGGGCCAGATACAATGAGCAGTTCTTC
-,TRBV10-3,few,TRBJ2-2,CATGQGAAGELFF,TGTGCCACCGGGCAGGGAGCAGCCGGGGAGCTGTTTTTT
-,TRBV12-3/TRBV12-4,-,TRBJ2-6,CASSLAGPSGANVLTF,TGTGCCAGCAGTTTAGCTGGGCCCTCTGGGGCCAACGTCCTGACTTTC
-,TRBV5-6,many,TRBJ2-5,CASSLMSVSGSRETQYF,TGTGCCAGCAGCTTGATGTCCGTGTCTGGGTCGCGGGAGACCCAGTACTTC
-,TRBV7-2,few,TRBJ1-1,CASSQRQPNTEAFF,TGTGCCAGCAGTCAGCGGCAGCCGAACACTGAAGCTTTCTTT
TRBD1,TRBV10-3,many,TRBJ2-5,CAISAETGSPQETQYF,TGTGCCATCAGTGCCGAGACAGGGAGCCCCCAAGAGACCCAGTACTTC
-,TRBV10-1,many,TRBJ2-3,CASSESRQVYDTQYF,TGCGCCAGCAGTGAGTCGAGGCAGGTCTACGATACGCAGTATTTT
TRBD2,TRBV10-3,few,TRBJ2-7,CAIGGGERYEQYF,TGTGCCATCGGGGGAGGGGAACGCTACGAGCAGTACTTC
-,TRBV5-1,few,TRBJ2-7,CASSLGQDRLGEQYF,TGCGCCAGCAGCTTGGGGCAAGACCGGTTAGGCGAGCAGTACTTC
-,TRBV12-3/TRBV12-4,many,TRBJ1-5,CASSLERQPQHF,TGTGCCAGCAGTTTGGAGCGACAGCCCCAGCATTTT
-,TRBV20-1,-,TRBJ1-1,CSARYRQLNTEAFF,TGCAGTGCTAGATATCGACAGTTGAACACTGAAGCTTTCTTT
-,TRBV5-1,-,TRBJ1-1,CASSLGLQPRADTEAFF,TGCGCCAGCAGCTTGGGTCTCCAGCCGCGGGCTGACACTGAAGCTTTCTTT
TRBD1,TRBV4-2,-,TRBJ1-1,CASSHKTGGGGMNTEAFF,TGTGCCAGCAGCCACAAAACAGGGGGCGGAGGCATGAACACTGAAGCTTTCTTT
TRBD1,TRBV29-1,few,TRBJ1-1,CSVEGDRGVDTEAFF,TGCAGCGTTGAGGGGGACAGGGGGGTTGACACTGAAGCTTTCTTT
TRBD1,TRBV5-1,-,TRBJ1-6,CASSLVAGGFLSPLHF,TGCGCCAGCAGCTTGGTGGCAGGGGGCTTTCTTTCACCCCTCCACTTT